The clone carrying this TCR beta chain was detected only a few times. Through a sample-barcoded 5' primer and a J-beta primer mix, a second PCR was run for roughly 6 to 11 cycles. Using its own MiXCR run on the 5' RACE reads, TCRdb lists one record per CDR3 protein. The repertoire consists of 540,000 or so distinct CDR3 sequences, with around half occurring once and the leading ten covering just under 25%. The data belong to a study of blood T cells in healthy people across ages. Peripheral blood samples of 9 to 10 milliliters were drawn from each donor. The specimen sequenced was blood. The TCR sequence derives from a man aged 80 or over in good health.

CDR3 DNA: TGTGCCATCAGTGGCGGAAGGTTGGACACTGAAGCTTTCTTT. As protein: CAISGGRLDTEAFF. The J gene is TRBJ1-1, the V gene TRBV10-3; D is uncertain. Germline V gene sequence: CDR1 ENHRY, CDR2 SYGVKD. The CDR3 is made up of 14 amino acids. Trimming removed 4 bases at V and 3 bases at J, with 12 bases between.